This TCR beta chain appears in the sequencing data of a study of T cell changes during pregnancy in multiple sclerosis. TCRdb's copy holds only in-frame clones and misses some; the assay was immunoSEQ multiplex PCR. Of over 90,000 clones in the sample, 80% to 95% are singletons; the top ten hold about 0.95%. This material consisted of peripheral blood, taken after pregnancy. The receptor was derived from a female donor with multiple sclerosis, enrolled in a pregnancy study.

This CDR3 reads CASSFKAGVEQYF. The DNA of the CDR3 is TGTGCCAGCAGCTTCAAAGCGGGAGTCGAGCAGTACTTC. The rearrangement links TRBV7-2 to TRBJ2-7; 8 nucleotides agree with TRBD2. V lost 3 bases, J lost 6 bases, and 4 bases stayed unmatched. Germline CDR1 and CDR2: SGHTA and FQGNSA. This CDR3 has 13 amino acids.